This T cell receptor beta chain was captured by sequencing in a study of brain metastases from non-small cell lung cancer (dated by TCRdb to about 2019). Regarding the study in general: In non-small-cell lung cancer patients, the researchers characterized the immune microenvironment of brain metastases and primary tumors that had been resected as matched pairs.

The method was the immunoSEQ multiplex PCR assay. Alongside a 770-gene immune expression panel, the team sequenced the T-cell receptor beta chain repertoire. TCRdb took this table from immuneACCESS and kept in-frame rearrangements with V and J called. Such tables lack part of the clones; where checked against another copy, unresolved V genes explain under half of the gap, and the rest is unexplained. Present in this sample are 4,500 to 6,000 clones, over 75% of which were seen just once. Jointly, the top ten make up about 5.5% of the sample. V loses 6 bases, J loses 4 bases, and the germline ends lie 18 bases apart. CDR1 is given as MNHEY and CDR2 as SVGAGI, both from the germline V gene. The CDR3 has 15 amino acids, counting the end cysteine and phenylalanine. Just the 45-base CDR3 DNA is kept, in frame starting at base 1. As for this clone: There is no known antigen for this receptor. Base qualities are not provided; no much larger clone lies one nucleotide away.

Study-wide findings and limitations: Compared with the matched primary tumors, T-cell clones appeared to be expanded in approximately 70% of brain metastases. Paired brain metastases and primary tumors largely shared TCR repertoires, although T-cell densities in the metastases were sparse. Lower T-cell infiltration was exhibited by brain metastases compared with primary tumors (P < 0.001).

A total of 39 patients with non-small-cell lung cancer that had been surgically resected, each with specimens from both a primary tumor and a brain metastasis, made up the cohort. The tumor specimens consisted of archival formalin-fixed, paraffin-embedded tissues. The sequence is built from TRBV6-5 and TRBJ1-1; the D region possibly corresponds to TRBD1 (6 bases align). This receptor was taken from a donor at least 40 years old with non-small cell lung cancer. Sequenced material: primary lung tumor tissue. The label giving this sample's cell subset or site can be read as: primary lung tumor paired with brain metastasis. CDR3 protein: CASSLKGHRPTEAFF. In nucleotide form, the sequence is TGTGCCAGCAGCCTCAAGGGACACAGGCCCACTGAAGCTTTCTTT.